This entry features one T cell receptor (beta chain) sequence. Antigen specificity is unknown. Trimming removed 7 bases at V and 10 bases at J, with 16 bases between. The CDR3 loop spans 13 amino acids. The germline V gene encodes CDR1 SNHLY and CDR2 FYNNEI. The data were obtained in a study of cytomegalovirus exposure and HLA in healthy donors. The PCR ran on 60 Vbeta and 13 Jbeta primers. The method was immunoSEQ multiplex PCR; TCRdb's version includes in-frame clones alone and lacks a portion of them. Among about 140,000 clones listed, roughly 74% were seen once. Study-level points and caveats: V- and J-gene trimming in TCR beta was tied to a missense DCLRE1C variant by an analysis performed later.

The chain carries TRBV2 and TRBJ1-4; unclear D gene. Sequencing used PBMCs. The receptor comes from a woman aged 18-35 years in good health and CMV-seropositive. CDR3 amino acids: CASTPGDKAKLFF. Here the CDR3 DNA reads TGTGCCAGCACACCGGGTGATAAAGCAAAACTGTTTTTT.